This record concerns one TCR beta chain sequence. Germline V lookup: CDR1 MDHEN, CDR2 SYDVKM. CDR3 size: 15 residues. The data belong to a study of graft-versus-host responses after intestinal transplantation. Assay: immunoSEQ multiplex PCR; the TCRdb copy retains only in-frame clones and omits some. The sample yields around 39,000 clones, more than 80% seen once. The receptor comes from a human patient who received an intestinal transplant, so some T cells may come from the graft donor. Material: PBMCs, obtained 734 days after intestinal transplantation. This chain links TRBV28 with TRBJ2-7, with 9 bases matching TRBD2. The CDR3 is CASNTAGGATYEQYF. CDR3 nucleotide sequence: TGTGCGTCCAACACAGCGGGAGGCGCTACCTACGAGCAGTACTTC. The entire variable domain, with the rest obtained from reference TRBV28 and TRBJ2-7, is as follows: DVKVTQSSRYLVKRTGEKVFLECVQDMDHENMFWYRQDPGLGLRLIYFSYDVKMKEKGDIPEGYSVSREKKERFSLILESASTNQTSMYLCASNTAGGATYEQYFGPGTRLTVT.